This T cell receptor (beta chain) was profiled in a study of CD8 T cells in Susac syndrome. Random hexamers were used to reverse transcribe the RNA input (roughly 0.5 to 1 ug). The CDR3 of TCR beta was amplified by immunoSEQ multiplex PCR across 54 Vbeta and 13 Jbeta. TCRdb itself ran the immunoSEQ multiplex PCR reads through MiXCR, one entry per CDR3 protein. Of around 150,000 distinct CDR3 sequences listed, roughly 94% are singletons. Sample: CD8+ T cells from PBMCs. The sequence was obtained from a human donor with Susac syndrome.

The CDR3 DNA reads TGTGCCAGCCTCGAGCGGGACTCCTACGAGCAGTACTTC. Protein product: CASLERDSYEQYF. The V call is TRBV6-2 or TRBV6-3, the J call TRBJ2-7; 7 bases map to TRBD2. V lost 8 bases, J lost 0 bases, and 4 bases stayed unmatched. This CDR3 has 13 amino acids. The germline CDR1 and CDR2 sequences are MNHEY and SVGEGT.